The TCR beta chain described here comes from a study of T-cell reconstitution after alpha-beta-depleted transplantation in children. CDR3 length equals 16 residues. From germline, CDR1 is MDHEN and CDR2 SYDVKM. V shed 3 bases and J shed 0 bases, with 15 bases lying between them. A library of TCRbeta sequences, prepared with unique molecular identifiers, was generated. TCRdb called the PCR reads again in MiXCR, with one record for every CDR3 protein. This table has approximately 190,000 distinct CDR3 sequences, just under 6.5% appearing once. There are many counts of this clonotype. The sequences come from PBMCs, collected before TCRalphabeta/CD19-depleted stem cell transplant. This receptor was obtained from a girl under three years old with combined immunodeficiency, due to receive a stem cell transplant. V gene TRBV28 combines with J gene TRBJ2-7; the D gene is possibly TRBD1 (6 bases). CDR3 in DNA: TGTGCCAGCAGTTTGGGGGATGGACAGAGCTCCTACGAGCAGTACTTC. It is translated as CASSLGDGQSSYEQYF.